This T cell receptor (beta chain) originates from a study of blood T cell repertoires in COVID-19. Germline CDR1 KGHSH, CDR2 LQKENI. The CDR3 loop spans 16 amino acids. Trimming shortened V by 6 bases and J by 2 bases, and 19 bases separated the two germline ends. Clones were sequenced by immunoSEQ multiplex PCR, and TCRdb holds only the in-frame ones, with some missing. The sample contains 250,000 to 400,000 clones, approximately 88% of which appear only once. This chain joins TRBV18 and TRBJ1-1; D unclear. This sequence was found in a woman under 40 with COVID-19, enrolled during active disease. The sequenced sample consisted of peripheral blood. CDR3 in amino acids: CASSRSVGVQNTEAFF. In DNA, the CDR3 is TGTGCCAGCTCCCGATCGGTCGGGGTCCAAAACACTGAAGCTTTCTTT.